This T cell receptor beta chain was observed in a study of regulatory T cells in long-lasting Graves disease. Study-wide results and limits: Examination was confined to peripheral blood, excluding thyroid tissue. A limited number of samples was an acknowledged limitation.

Germline V CDR1 and CDR2: MNHNS, SASEGT. Trimming removed 8 bases at V and 0 bases at J, with 14 bases between. This CDR3 contains 16 residues. With regard to this clonotype: What it binds is unknown.

Arm-PCR of CDR3 regions and iRepertoire HTBI primers were the basis on which TCR beta libraries were built. TCRdb reprocessed the multiplex PCR reads via MiXCR and lists one record per CDR3 protein. The sample holds approximately 440,000 distinct CDR3 sequences; less than 25% are singletons and the top ten take over 25%. Noted time point: persistent/refractory GD, antithyroid drugs over 5 years with positive TRAb. Preparation of the TCR library used RNA extracted from PBMCs. The chain links TRBV6-1 to TRBJ2-6, with D possibly matching TRBD1 (6 bases). This material consisted of peripheral blood mononuclear cells (PBMCs), taken when the disease was refractory, from a patient treated with antithyroid drugs. The sequence derives from a female donor with Graves disease. The CDR3 nucleotides are TGTGCCAGCTCCTGGGACATTTACTCTGGGGCCAACGTCCTGACTTTC. The encoded protein is CASSWDIYSGANVLTF.